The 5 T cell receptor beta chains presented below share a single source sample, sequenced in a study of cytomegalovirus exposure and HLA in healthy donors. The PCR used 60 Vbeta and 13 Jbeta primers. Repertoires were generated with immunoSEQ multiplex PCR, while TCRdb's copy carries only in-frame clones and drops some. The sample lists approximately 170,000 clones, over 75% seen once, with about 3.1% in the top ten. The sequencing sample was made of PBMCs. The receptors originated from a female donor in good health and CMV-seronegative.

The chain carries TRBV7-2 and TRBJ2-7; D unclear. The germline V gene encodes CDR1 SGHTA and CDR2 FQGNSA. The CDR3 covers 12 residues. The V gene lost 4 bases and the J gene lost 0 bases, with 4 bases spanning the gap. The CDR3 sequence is CASSWSSYEQYF. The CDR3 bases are TGTGCCAGCAGCTGGAGCTCCTACGAGCAGTACTTC.

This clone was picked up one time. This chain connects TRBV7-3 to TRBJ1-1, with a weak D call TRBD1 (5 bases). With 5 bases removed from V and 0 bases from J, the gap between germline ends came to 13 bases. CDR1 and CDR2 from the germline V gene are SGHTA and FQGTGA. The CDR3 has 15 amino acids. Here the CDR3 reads CASSADGHMNTEAFF. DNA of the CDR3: TGTGCCAGCAGCGCGGACGGACACATGAACACTGAAGCTTTCTTT.

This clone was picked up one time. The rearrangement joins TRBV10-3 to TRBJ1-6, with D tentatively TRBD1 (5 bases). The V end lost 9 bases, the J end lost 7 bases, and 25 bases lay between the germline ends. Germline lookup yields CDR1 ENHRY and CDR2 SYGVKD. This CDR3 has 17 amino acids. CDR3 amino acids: CAIGGGGGSASNSPLHF. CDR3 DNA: TGTGCCATTGGGGGGGGTGGGGGGTCAGCGTCCAATTCACCCCTCCACTTT.

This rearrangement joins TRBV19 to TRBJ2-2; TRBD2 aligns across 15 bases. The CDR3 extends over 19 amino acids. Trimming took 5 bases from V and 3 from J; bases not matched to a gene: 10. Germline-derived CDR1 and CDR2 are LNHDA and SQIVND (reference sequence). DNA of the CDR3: TGTGCCAGTAGTTCACGGACTAGCGGGGGGGTTTTGTACACCGGGGAGCTGTTTTTT. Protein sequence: CASSSRTSGGVLYTGELFF.

For the CDR3, the DNA is TGTGCCAGCAGCCAATGGGGGCCCCATATTAGCAATCAGCCCCAGCATTTT. Protein product: CASSQWGPHISNQPQHF. J is TRBJ1-5 and V is TRBV27, with D maybe TRBD1 (6 bases). Per germline, CDR1 MNHEY and CDR2 SMNVEV (reference sequence). Trimming took off 6 bases at V and 0 bases at J, with 18 bases between the two ends. The length of the CDR3 is 17 residues.